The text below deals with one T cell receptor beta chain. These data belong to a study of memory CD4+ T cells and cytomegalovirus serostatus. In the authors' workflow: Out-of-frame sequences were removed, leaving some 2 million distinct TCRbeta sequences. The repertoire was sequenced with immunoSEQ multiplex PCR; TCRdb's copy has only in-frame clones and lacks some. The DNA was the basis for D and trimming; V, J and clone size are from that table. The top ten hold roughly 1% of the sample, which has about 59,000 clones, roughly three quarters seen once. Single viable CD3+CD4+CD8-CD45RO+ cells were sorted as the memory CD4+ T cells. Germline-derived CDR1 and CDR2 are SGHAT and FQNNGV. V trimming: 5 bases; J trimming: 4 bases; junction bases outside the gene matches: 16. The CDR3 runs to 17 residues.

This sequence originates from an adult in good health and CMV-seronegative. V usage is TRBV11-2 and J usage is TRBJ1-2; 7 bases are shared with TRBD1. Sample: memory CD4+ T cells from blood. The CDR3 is CASSLGVTGIPTYGYTF. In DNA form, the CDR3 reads TGTGCCAGCAGCCTAGGAGTGACAGGGATCCCTACCTATGGCTACACCTTC.